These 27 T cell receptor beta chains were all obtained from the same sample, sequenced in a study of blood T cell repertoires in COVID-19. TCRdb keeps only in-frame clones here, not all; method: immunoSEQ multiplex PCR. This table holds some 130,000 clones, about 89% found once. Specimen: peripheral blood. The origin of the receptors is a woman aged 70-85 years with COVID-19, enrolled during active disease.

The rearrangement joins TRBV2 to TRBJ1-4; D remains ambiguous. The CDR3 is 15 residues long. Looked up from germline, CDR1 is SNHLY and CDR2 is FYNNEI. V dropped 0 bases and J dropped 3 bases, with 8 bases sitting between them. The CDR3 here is CASSEAPTPNEKLFF. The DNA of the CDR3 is TGTGCCAGCAGTGAAGCCCCGACACCTAATGAAAAACTGTTTTTT.

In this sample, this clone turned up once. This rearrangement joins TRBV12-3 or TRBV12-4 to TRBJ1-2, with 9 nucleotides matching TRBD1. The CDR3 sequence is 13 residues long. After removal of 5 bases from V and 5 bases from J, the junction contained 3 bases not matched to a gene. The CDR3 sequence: CASSTGQGYGYTF. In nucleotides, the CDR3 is TGTGCCAGCAGTACGGGACAGGGTTATGGCTACACCTTC.

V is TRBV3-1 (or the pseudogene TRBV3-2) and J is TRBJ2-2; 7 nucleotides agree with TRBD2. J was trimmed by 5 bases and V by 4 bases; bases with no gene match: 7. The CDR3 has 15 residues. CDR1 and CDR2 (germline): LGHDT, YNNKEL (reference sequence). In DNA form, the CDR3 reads TGTGCCAGCAGCCCCCTCGTGGGAGGGACCGGGGAGCTGTTTTTT. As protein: CASSPLVGGTGELFF.

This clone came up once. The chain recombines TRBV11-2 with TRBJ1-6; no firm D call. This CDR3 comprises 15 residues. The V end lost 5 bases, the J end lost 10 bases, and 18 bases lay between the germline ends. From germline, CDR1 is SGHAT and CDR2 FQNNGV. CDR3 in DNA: TGTGCCAGCAGCGCCCTAAGAGTTTTGCCATCACCCCTCCACTTT. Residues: CASSALRVLPSPLHF.

In DNA form, the CDR3 reads TGCAGCGTTGTGGGGGCAGGGCCAACTGTCTATGGCTACACCTTC. It yields the protein CSVVGAGPTVYGYTF. The chain employs TRBV29-1 and TRBJ1-2, with a tentative D call TRBD1 (6 bases). The germline V gene encodes CDR1 SQVTM and CDR2 ANQGSEA. The V gene lost 4 bases and the J gene lost 4 bases, with 19 bases spanning the gap. The CDR3 is made up of 15 amino acids.

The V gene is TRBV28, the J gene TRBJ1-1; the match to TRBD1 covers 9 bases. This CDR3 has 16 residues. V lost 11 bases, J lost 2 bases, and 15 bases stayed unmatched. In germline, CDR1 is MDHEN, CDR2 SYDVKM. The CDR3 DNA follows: TGTGCCGGTACAGGGGGCGCGGAGTTCCCAAACACTGAAGCTTTCTTT. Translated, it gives CAGTGGAEFPNTEAFF.

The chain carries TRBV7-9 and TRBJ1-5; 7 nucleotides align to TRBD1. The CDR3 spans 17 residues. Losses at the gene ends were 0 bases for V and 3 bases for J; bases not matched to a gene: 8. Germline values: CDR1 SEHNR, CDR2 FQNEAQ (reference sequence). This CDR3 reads CASSLASGGQANQPQHF. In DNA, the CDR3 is TGTGCCAGCAGCTTAGCGTCAGGGGGTCAGGCCAATCAGCCCCAGCATTTT.

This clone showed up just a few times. In DNA, the CDR3 is TGTGCCAGCGCCCGGGACAGGTCTCACGAGCAGTACTTC. This translates into CASARDRSHEQYF. The chain is built from TRBV6-5 and TRBJ2-7; TRBD1 agrees at 8 bases. Germline CDR1 reads MNHEY; CDR2 reads SVGAGI. The V gene end was trimmed by 8 bases and the J gene end by 5 bases; junction bases not matched to a gene: 8. CDR3 size: 13 residues.

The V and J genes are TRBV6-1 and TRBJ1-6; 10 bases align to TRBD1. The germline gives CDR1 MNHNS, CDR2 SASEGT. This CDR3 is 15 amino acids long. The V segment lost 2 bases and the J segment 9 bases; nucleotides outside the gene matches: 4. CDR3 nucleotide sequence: TGTGCCAGCAGTGAAAGGACAGGGGGAGTTTCACCCCTCCACTTT. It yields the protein CASSERTGGVSPLHF.

CDR3 protein: CASSPTGLVFETQYF. DNA of the CDR3: TGTGCCAGCAGCCCCACGGGACTAGTATTCGAGACCCAGTACTTC. This sequence joins TRBV7-3 and TRBJ2-5, with 8 bases lining up with TRBD2. Germline V gene sequence: CDR1 SGHTA, CDR2 FQGTGA. The CDR3 runs to 15 residues. V dropped 5 bases and J dropped 5; count of bases not matched to a gene: 10.

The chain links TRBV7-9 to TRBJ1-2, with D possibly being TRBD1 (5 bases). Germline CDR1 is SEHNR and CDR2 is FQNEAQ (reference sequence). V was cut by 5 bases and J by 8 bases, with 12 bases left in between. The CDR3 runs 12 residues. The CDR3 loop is CASSPQGEGYTF. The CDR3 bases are TGTGCCAGCAGCCCCCAAGGGGAAGGCTACACCTTC.

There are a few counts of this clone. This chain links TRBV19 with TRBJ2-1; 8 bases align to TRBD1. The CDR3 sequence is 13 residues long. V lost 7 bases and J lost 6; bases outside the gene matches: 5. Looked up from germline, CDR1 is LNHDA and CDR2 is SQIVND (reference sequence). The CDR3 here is CASTPDRGNEQFF. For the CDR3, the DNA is TGTGCCAGTACCCCAGACAGGGGCAATGAGCAGTTCTTC.

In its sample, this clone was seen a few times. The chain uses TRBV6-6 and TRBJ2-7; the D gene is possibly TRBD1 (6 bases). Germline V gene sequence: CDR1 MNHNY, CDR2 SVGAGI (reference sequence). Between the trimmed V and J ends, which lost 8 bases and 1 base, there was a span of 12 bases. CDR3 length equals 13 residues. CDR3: CASGQGRSYEQYF. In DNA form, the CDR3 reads TGTGCCAGCGGGCAGGGGAGATCCTACGAGCAGTACTTC.

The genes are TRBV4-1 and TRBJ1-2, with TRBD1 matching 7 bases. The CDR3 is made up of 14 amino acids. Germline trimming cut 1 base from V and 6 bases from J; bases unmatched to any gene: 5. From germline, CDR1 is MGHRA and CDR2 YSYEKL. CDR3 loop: CASSQGGGADGYTF. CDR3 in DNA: TGCGCCAGCAGCCAAGGAGGGGGCGCAGATGGCTACACCTTC.

CDR3 nucleotide sequence: TGTGCCAGCACCCAGCGGGCGGCAGCCGTCGGCGGCGCTGAAGCTTTCTTT. It is translated as CASTQRAAAVGGAEAFF. The V and J genes are TRBV7-9 and TRBJ1-1; no firm D call. V was trimmed by 7 bases and J by 6 bases, leaving 27 bases between them. CDR3 length: 17 amino acids. From germline, CDR1 is SEHNR and CDR2 FQNEAQ (reference sequence).

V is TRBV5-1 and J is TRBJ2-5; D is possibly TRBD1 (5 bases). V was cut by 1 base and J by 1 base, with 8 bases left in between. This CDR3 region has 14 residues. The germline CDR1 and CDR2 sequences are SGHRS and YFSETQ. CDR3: CASSLQGPQETQYF. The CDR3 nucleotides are TGCGCCAGCAGCTTGCAGGGTCCCCAAGAGACCCAGTACTTC.

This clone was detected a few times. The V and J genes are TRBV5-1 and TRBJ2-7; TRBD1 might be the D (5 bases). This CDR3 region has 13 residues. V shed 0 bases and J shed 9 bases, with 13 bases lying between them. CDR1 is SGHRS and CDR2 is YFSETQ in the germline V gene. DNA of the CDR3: TGCGCCAGCAGCTTGGGACAGTCCTACCCGCAGTACTTC. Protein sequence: CASSLGQSYPQYF.

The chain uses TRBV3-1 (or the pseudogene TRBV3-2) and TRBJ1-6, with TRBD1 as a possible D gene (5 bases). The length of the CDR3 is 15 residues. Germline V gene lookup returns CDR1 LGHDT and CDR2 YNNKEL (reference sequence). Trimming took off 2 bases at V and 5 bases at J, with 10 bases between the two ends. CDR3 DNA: TGTGCCAGCAGCCAATGGGCACAGGATAATTCACCCCTCCACTTT. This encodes CASSQWAQDNSPLHF.

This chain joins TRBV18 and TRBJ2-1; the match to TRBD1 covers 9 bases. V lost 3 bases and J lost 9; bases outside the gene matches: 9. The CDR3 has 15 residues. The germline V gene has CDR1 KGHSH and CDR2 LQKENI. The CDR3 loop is CASSPTGTGSTEQFF. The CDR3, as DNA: TGTGCCAGCTCACCGACCGGGACAGGGTCGACTGAGCAGTTCTTC.

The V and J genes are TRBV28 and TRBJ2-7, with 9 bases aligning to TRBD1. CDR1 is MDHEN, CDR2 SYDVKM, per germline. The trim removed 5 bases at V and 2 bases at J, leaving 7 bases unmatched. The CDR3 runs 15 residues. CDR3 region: CASSPGDRATYEQYF. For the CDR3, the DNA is TGTGCCAGCAGTCCAGGGGACAGGGCGACCTACGAGCAGTACTTC.

The CDR3 protein is CASSFQGQPQHF. The CDR3 DNA follows: TGTGCCAGCAGTTTTCAGGGTCAGCCCCAGCATTTT. This chain joins TRBV27 and TRBJ1-5, with a tentative D call TRBD1 (5 bases). The CDR3 runs 12 residues. Germline V lookup: CDR1 MNHEY, CDR2 SMNVEV (reference sequence). Trimming took off 3 bases at V and 6 bases at J, with 6 bases between the two ends.

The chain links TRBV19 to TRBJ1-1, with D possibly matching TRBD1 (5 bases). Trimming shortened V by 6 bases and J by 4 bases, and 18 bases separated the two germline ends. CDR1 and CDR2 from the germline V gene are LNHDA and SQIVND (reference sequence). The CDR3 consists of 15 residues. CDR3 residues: CASSMDAGWGTEAFF. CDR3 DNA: TGTGCCAGTAGCATGGATGCAGGGTGGGGCACTGAAGCTTTCTTT.

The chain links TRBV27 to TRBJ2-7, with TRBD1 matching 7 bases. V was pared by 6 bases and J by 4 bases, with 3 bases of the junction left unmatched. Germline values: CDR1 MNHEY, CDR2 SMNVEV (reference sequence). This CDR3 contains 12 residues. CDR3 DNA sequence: TGTGCCAGCAGGACACAGGGGTACGAGCAGTACTTC. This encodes CASRTQGYEQYF.

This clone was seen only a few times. The DNA for the CDR3 is TGTGCCAGCAGCCCCCATGGGGCCGACCATCAGCCCCAGCATTTT. Its protein product is CASSPHGADHQPQHF. The chain couples TRBV7-2 to TRBJ1-5; D may be TRBD1 (5 bases). This CDR3 has 15 residues. CDR1 and CDR2 from the germline V gene are SGHTA and FQGNSA. Trimming shortened V by 5 bases and J by 5 bases, and 16 bases separated the two germline ends.

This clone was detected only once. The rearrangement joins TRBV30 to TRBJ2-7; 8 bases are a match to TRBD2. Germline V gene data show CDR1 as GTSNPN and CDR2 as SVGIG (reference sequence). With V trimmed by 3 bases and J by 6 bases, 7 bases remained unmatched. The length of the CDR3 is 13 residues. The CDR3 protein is CAWRGRGGREQYF. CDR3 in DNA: TGTGCCTGGAGGGGTCGGGGGGGCCGCGAGCAGTACTTC.

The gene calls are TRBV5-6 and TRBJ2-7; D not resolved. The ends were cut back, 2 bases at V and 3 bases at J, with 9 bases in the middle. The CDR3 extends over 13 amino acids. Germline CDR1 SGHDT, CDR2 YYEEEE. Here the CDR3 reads CASSFQERYEQYF. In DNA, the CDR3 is TGTGCCAGCAGCTTCCAGGAACGCTACGAGCAGTACTTC.

The CDR3 reads CASRRQGDNSPLHF. The DNA of the CDR3 is TGTGCCAGCAGAAGACAGGGAGATAATTCACCCCTCCACTTT. The chain has TRBV19 and TRBJ1-6, with 7 bases fitting TRBD1. This CDR3 has 14 residues. CDR1 LNHDA and CDR2 SQIVND come from the germline V gene (reference sequence). V gave up 9 bases and J gave up 5 bases; unmatched junction bases: 7. Together with reference TRBV19 and TRBJ1-6, the CDR3 gives the full variable domain: DGGITQSPKYLFRKEGQNVTLSCEQNLNHDAMYWYRQDPGQGLRLIYYSQIVNDFQKGDIAEGYSVSREKKESFPLTVTSAQKNPTAFYLCASRRQGDNSPLHFGNGTRLTVT.